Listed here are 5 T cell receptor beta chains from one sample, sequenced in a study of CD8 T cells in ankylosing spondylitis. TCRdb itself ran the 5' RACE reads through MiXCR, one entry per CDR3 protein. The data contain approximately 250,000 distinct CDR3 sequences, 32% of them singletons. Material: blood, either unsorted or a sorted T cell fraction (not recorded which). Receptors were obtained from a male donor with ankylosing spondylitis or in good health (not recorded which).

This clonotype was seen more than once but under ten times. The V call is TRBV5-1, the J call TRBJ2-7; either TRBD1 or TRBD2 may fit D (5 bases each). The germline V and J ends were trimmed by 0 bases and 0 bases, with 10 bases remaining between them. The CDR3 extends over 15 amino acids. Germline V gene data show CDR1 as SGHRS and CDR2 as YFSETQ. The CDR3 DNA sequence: TGCGCCAGCAGCTTGGCCTCAGGGAGCTCCTACGAGCAGTACTTC. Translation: CASSLASGSSYEQYF.

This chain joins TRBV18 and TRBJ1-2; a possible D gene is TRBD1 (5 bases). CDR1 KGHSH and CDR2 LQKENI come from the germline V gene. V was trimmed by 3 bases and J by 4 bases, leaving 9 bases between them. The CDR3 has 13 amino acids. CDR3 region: CASSPPGIYGYTF. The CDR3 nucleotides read TGTGCCAGCTCACCGCCAGGGATCTATGGCTACACCTTC.

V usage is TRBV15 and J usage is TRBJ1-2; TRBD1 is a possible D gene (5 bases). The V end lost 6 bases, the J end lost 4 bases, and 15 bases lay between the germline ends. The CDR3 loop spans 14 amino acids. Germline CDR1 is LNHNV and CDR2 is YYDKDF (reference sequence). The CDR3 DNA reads TGTGCCACCAGGGAAGGGAGGGGAAGCTATGGCTACACCTTC. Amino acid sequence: CATREGRGSYGYTF. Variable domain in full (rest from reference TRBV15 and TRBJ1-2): DAMVIQNPRYQVTQFGKPVTLSCSQTLNHNVMYWYQQKSSQAPKLLFHYYDKDFNNEADTPDNFQSRRPNTSFCFLDIRSPGLGDTAMYLCATREGRGSYGYTFGSGTRLTVV.

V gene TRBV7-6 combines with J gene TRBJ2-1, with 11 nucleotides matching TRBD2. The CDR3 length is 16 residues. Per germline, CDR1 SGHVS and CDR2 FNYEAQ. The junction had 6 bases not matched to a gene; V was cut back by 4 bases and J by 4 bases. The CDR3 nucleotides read TGTGCCAGCAGCTCCTCTAGCGGGGGGTTTTACAATGAGCAGTTCTTC. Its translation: CASSSSSGGFYNEQFF.

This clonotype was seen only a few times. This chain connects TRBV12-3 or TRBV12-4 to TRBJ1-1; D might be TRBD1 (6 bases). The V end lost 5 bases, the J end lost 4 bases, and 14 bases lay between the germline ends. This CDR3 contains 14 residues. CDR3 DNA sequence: TGTGCCAGCAGTCGGACAGCACCAACCACTGAAGCTTTCTTT. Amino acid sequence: CASSRTAPTTEAFF.